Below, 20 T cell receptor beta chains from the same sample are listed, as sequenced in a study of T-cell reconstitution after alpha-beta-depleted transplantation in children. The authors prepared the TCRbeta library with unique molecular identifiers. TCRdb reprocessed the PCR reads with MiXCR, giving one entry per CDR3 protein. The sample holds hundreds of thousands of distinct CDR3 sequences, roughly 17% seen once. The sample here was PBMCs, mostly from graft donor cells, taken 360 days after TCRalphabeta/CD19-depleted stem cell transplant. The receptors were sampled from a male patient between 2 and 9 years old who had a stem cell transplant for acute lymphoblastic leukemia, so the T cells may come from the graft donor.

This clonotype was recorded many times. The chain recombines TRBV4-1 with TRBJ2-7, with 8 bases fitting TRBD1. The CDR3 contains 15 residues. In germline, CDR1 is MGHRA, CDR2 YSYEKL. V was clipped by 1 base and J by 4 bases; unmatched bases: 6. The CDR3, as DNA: TGCGCCAGCAGCCAAGTCGGACAGGGAGCTTACGAGCAGTACTTC. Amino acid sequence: CASSQVGQGAYEQYF.

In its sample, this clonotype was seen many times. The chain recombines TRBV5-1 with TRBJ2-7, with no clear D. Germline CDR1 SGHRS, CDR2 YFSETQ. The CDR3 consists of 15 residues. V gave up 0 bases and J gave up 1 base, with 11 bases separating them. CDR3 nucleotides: TGCGCCAGCAGCTTGGGAGCGTCGTTGTCCTACGAGCAGTACTTC. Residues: CASSLGASLSYEQYF.

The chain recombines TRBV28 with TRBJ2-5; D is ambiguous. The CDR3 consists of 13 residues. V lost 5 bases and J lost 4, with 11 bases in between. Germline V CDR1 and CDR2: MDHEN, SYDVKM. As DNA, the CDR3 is TGTGCCAGCAGTACAAGGGTACGAGAGACCCAGTACTTC. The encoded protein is CASSTRVRETQYF. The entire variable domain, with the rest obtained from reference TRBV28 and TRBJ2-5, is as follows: DVKVTQSSRYLVKRTGEKVFLECVQDMDHENMFWYRQDPGLGLRLIYFSYDVKMKEKGDIPEGYSVSREKKERFSLILESASTNQTSMYLCASSTRVRETQYFGPGTRLLVL.

The CDR3 spells CASSLDWGPDTF. The CDR3 DNA is TGTGCCAGCAGCTTAGATTGGGGGCCGGACACCTTC. The rearrangement links TRBV7-9 to TRBJ1-2, with D tentatively TRBD1 (6 bases). From germline, CDR1 is SEHNR and CDR2 FQNEAQ (reference sequence). V was pared by 1 base and J by 12 bases, with 12 bases between. The CDR3 contains 12 residues.

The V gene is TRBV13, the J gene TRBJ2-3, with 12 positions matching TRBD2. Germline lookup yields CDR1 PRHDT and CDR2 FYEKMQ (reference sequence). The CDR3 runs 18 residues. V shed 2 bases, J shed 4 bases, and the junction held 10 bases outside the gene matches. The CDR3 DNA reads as TGTGCCAGCAGCTTAAGGAGACTAGCGGGAGAAGCGTCAGATACGCAGTATTTT. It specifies CASSLRRLAGEASDTQYF.

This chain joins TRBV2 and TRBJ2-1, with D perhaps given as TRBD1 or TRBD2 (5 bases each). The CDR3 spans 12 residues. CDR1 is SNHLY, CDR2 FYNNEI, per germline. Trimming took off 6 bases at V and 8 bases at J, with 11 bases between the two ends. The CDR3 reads CASRDGGDEQFF. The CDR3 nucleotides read TGTGCCAGCAGGGATGGGGGAGATGAGCAGTTCTTC.

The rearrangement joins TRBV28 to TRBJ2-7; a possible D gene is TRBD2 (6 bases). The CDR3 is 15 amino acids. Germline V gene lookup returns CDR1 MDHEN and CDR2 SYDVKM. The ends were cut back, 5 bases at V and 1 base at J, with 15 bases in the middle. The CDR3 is CASSGEVARSYEQYF. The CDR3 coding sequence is TGTGCCAGCAGTGGGGAGGTAGCCAGGTCCTACGAGCAGTACTTC.

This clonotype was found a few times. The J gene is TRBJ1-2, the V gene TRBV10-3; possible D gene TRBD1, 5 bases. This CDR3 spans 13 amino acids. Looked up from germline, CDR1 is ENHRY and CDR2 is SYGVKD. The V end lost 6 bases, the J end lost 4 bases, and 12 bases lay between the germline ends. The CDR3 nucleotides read TGTGCCATCAGCCTTGACAGACTCTATGGCTACACCTTC. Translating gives CAISLDRLYGYTF.

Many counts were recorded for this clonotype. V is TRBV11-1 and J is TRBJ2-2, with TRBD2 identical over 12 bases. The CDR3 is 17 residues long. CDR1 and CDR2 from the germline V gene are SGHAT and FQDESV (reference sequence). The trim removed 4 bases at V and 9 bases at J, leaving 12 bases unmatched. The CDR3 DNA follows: TGTGCCAGCAGCTCCTACGGGACTAGCGGGCCTTTTAGGGAGCTGTTTTTT. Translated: CASSSYGTSGPFRELFF. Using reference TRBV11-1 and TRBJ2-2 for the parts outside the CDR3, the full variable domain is EAEVAQSPRYKITEKSQAVAFWCDPISGHATLYWYRQILGQGPELLVQFQDESVVDDSQLPKDRFSAERLKGVDSTLKIQPAELGDSAMYLCASSSYGTSGPFRELFFGEGSRLTVL.

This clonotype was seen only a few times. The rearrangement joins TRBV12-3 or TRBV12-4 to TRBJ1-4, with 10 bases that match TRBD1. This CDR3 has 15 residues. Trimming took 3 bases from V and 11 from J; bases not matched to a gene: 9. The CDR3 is CASSLEGTGASKLFF. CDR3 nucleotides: TGTGCCAGCAGTTTGGAGGGGACAGGGGCCAGCAAACTGTTTTTT.

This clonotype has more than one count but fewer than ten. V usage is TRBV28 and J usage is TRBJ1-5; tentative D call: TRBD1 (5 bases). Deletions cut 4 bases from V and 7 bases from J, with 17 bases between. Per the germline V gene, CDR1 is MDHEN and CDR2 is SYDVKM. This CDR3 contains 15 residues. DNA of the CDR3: TGTGCCAGCAGTTACCGGGGCAAACAGGTCCAGCCCCAGCATTTT. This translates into CASSYRGKQVQPQHF. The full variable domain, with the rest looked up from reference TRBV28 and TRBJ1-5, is DVKVTQSSRYLVKRTGEKVFLECVQDMDHENMFWYRQDPGLGLRLIYFSYDVKMKEKGDIPEGYSVSREKKERFSLILESASTNQTSMYLCASSYRGKQVQPQHFGDGTRLSIL.

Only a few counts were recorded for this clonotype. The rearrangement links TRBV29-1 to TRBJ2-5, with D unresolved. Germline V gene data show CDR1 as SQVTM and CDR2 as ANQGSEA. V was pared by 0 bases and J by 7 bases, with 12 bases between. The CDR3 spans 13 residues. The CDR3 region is CSVEDPASRTQYF. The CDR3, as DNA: TGCAGCGTTGAAGATCCCGCCTCGAGGACCCAGTACTTC. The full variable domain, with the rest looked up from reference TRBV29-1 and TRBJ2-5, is SAVISQKPSRDICQRGTSLTIQCQVDSQVTMMFWYRQQPGQSLTLIATANQGSEATYESGFVIDKFPISRPNLTFSTLTVSNMSPEDSSIYLCSVEDPASRTQYFGPGTRLLVL.

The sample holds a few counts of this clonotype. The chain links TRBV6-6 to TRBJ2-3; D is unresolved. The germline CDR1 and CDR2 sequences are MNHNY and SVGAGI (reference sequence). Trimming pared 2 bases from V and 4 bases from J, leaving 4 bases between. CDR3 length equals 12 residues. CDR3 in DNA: TGTGCCAGCAGTTACACCCCAGATACGCAGTATTTT. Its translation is CASSYTPDTQYF.

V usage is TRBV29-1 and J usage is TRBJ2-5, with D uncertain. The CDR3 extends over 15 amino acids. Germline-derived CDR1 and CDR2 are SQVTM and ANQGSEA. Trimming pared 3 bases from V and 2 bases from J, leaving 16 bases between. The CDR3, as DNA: TGCAGCGTTGAGGGTCTGGAAGGATTACAAGAGACCCAGTACTTC. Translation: CSVEGLEGLQETQYF.

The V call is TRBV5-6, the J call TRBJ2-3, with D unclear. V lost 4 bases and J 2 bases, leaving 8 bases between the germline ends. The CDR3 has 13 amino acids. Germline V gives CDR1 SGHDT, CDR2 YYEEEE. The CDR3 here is CASSEVHTDTQYF. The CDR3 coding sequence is TGTGCCAGCAGCGAGGTCCACACAGATACGCAGTATTTT.

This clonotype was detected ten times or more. The CDR3 loop is CASSQEGASSSYNEQFF. CDR3 bases: TGCGCCAGCAGCCAAGAGGGGGCTAGCAGTTCCTACAATGAGCAGTTCTTC. The rearrangement uses TRBV4-3 and TRBJ2-1; a possible D gene is TRBD1 (6 bases). Germline values: CDR1 LGHNA, CDR2 YSLEER. Trimming took 0 bases from V and 1 from J, leaving 13 bases between them. The CDR3 is 17 residues long.

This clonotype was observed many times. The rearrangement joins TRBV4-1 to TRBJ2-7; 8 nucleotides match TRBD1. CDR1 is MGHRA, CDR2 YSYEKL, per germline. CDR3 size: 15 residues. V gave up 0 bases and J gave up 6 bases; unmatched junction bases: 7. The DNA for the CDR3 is TGCGCCAGCAGCCAAGATAGGGCAGGGGGCGGCGAGCAGTACTTC. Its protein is CASSQDRAGGGEQYF.

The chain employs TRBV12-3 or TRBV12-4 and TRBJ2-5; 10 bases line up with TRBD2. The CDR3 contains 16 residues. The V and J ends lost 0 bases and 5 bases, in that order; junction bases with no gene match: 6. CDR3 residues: CASSLARPSGSETQYF. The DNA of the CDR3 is TGTGCCAGCAGTTTAGCTAGGCCTAGCGGGAGCGAGACCCAGTACTTC.

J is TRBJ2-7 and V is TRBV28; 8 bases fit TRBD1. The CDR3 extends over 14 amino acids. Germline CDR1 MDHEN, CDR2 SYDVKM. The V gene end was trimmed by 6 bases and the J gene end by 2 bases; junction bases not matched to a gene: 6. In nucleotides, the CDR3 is TGTGCCAGCAGGGGGACAGGCGATACCTACGAGCAGTACTTC. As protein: CASRGTGDTYEQYF.

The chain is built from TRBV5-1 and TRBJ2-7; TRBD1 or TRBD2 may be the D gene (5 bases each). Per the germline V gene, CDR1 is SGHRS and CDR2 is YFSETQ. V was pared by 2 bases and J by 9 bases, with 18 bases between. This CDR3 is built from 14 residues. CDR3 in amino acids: CASSLRGPYTRQYF. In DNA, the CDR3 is TGCGCCAGCAGCTTACGGGGCCCCTATACGAGGCAGTACTTC.